This T cell receptor beta chain was obtained from a study of cytotoxic CD8 clonotypes in ibrutinib-treated CLL. Study-level results: The study found baseline clonality above age-matched healthy donors, tracking circulating CD8+ T-cell counts. Lymph node repertoires were not studied, and sampling times were unmatched.

Germline V gene lookup returns CDR1 SGHTA and CDR2 FQGNSA. This CDR3 spans 14 amino acids. The V and J ends lost 3 bases and 3 bases respectively, with 11 bases between them. Sequencing sought depths of 1 in 200,000 to 1 in 1 million T cells. The method was immunoSEQ multiplex PCR; TCRdb's version includes in-frame clones alone and lacks a portion of them. The table records roughly 160,000 clones, 81% of them present only once. For this clone: Its antigen is still unknown.

This receptor was obtained from a human donor with chronic lymphocytic leukemia. The input for sequencing was PBMCs, taken after 12 months of ibrutinib treatment. The rearrangement links TRBV7-2 to TRBJ2-5; D gene unclear. CDR3 residues: CASSFAWTEETQYF. The DNA of the CDR3 is TGTGCCAGCAGCTTTGCTTGGACCGAAGAGACCCAGTACTTC.